This TCR beta chain was retrieved from a study of OX40 agonist ivuxolimab in advanced cancers. The CDR3 runs 14 residues. Looked up from germline, CDR1 is MDHEN and CDR2 is SYDVKM. V shed 8 bases and J shed 0 bases, with 11 bases lying between them. Using immunoSEQ multiplex PCR, the repertoire was profiled, and TCRdb retains in-frame clones only, with some absent. The sample shows under 90,000 clones, approximately 89% of them seen only once. This TCR derives from an adult with an advanced solid tumor such as melanoma, head and neck, liver or kidney cancer. The input for sequencing was CD4+ or CD8+ T cells sorted from blood, taken in a trial of the OX40 agonist ivuxolimab. This chain connects TRBV28 to TRBJ2-1; D not resolved. The CDR3 coding sequence is TGTGCCAGCCGAATTCCGGGCTCCTACAATGAGCAGTTCTTC. Its translation is CASRIPGSYNEQFF.